This T cell receptor beta chain was documented in a study of T-cell reconstitution after alpha-beta-depleted transplantation in children. The CDR3 is made up of 13 amino acids. From germline, CDR1 is SQVTM and CDR2 ANQGSEA. The V end was cut by 6 bases, the J end by 1 base, with 11 bases between. This sample's TCRbeta library carried unique molecular identifier barcodes. TCRdb reprocessed the PCR reads via MiXCR and lists one record per CDR3 protein. Altogether some 550,000 distinct CDR3 sequences are present, about 17% being singletons, with the ten largest covering more than 2.5%. This clonotype was seen a handful of times.

The starting material was PBMCs from the stem cell graft donor, obtained from the stem cell graft. V is TRBV29-1 and J is TRBJ2-3; possibly TRBD2 for D (6 bases). This TCR was sampled from a human donor who donated a stem cell graft to a child with acute lymphoblastic leukemia. The CDR3 sequence: CSVRGGGTDTQYF. The CDR3 bases are TGCAGCGTGCGGGGCGGGGGCACAGATACGCAGTATTTT.